The next 9 T cell receptor beta chains were all read from a single sample in a study of vaccination effects on CD4 cells after COVID-19. These receptors are not linked to any known antigen. The culture ran for roughly ten days before CD4+ T cells were isolated. Each person got two doses of an mRNA SARS-CoV-2 vaccine, BNT162b2 or mRNA-1273. Profiled with immunoSEQ multiplex PCR; TCRdb holds only in-frame clones, not every one. The sample lists about 45,000 clones, roughly two thirds seen once, with about 7% in the top ten. Sequencing was performed on CD4+ T cells from PBMCs cultured without peptide, taken after COVID-19 vaccination. The receptors originated from a human donor who received a COVID-19 vaccine.

This clone was counted a few times. This chain links TRBV7-9 with TRBJ1-2; TRBD1 is a possible D gene (5 bases). The CDR3 sequence is 18 residues long. The V and J ends lost 5 bases and 2 bases respectively, with 24 bases between them. Germline V gene data show CDR1 as SEHNR and CDR2 as FQNEAQ (reference sequence). CDR3 nucleotide sequence: TGTGCCAGCAGCGCCCGGTTTAATGCTGGGGCTCGGAACTATGGCTACACCTTC. Amino acids: CASSARFNAGARNYGYTF.

This sequence joins TRBV18 and TRBJ2-7; 10 positions agree with TRBD1. Germline CDR1 reads KGHSH; CDR2 reads LQKENI. The CDR3 has 16 amino acids. After removal of 4 bases from V and 4 bases from J, the junction contained 10 bases not matched to a gene. As DNA, the CDR3 is TGTGCCAGCTCACTCAGGACCGGGACAGGGGTGTACGAGCAGTACTTC. It translates to CASSLRTGTGVYEQYF.

This chain connects TRBV12-3 or TRBV12-4 to TRBJ1-5; no definite D call. Deletions cut 6 bases from V and 0 bases from J, with 6 bases between. The CDR3 has 13 amino acids. CDR3 nucleotide sequence: TGTGCCAGCAGACAGTCTAGCAATCAGCCCCAGCATTTT. It codes for CASRQSSNQPQHF.

CDR3 sequence reads: CASSLREASGNTIYF. In DNA form, the CDR3 reads TGTGCCAGCTCACTCAGGGAAGCCTCTGGAAACACCATATATTTT. This chain connects TRBV18 to TRBJ1-3; a possible D gene is TRBD1 (5 bases). Trimming shortened V by 4 bases and J by 0 bases, and 10 bases separated the two germline ends. Per the germline V gene, CDR1 is KGHSH and CDR2 is LQKENI. The CDR3 runs 15 residues. The variable domain in full, completed from reference TRBV18 and TRBJ1-3, reads NAGVMQNPRHLVRRRGQEARLRCSPMKGHSHVYWYRQLPEEGLKFMVYLQKENIIDESGMPKERFSAEFPKEGPSILRIQQVVRGDSAAYFCASSLREASGNTIYFGEGSWLTVV.

The gene calls are TRBV27 and TRBJ2-7; a weak D match, TRBD2 (6 bases). The CDR3 extends over 16 amino acids. The ends were cut back, 8 bases at V and 4 bases at J, with 24 bases in the middle. CDR1 and CDR2 (germline): MNHEY, SMNVEV (reference sequence). This chain's CDR3 is CASATRGRRGEYEQYF. The DNA for the CDR3 is TGTGCCAGCGCAACCCGGGGTAGGCGGGGAGAGTACGAGCAGTACTTC.

The rearrangement uses TRBV3-1 (or the pseudogene TRBV3-2) and TRBJ1-3, with 7 bases identical to TRBD1. From germline, CDR1 is LGHDT and CDR2 YNNKEL (reference sequence). The CDR3 runs 21 residues. V lost 0 bases, J lost 0 bases, and 17 bases stayed unmatched. For the CDR3, the DNA is TGTGCCAGCAGCCAAGATCGACAGGGTAATATTCTGGAGGTCTCTGGAAACACCATATATTTT. This gives the protein CASSQDRQGNILEVSGNTIYF.

This clone has a handful of counts. The rearrangement uses TRBV11-2 and TRBJ1-1; D remains ambiguous. The CDR3 consists of 13 residues. Germline assignment: CDR1 SGHAT and CDR2 FQNNGV. V gave up 6 bases and J gave up 4 bases, with 12 bases separating them. CDR3 sequence: CASSFTETTEAFF. The CDR3 region has the DNA TGTGCCAGCAGTTTCACAGAGACCACTGAAGCTTTCTTT.

About this clone itself: Other nucleotide sequences from this sample produce the same CDR3. The chain couples TRBV2 to TRBJ2-5; unclear D gene. The CDR3 runs 11 residues. Germline V gene data show CDR1 as SNHLY and CDR2 as FYNNEI. V was pared by 3 bases and J by 2 bases, with 1 base between. The CDR3 reads CASSEQETQYF. The DNA for the CDR3 is TGTGCCAGCAGTGAGCAAGAGACCCAGTACTTC.

The rearrangement joins TRBV6-5 to TRBJ1-5; unclear D gene. The V gene lost 0 bases and the J gene lost 0 bases, with 6 bases spanning the gap. Germline V lookup: CDR1 MNHEY, CDR2 SVGAGI. The CDR3 totals 15 residues. CDR3 nucleotides: TGTGCCAGCAGTTACTCAGTTATTAGCAATCAGCCCCAGCATTTT. As protein: CASSYSVISNQPQHF.